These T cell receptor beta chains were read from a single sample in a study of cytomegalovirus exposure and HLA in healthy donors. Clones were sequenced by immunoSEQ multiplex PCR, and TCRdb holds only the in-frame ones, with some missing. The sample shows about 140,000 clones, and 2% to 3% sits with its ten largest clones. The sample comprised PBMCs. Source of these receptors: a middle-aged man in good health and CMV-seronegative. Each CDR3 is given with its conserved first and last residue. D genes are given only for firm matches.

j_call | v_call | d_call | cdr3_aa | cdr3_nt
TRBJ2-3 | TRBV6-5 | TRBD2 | CATGGNEDGPDTQYF | TGTGCCACGGGGGGAAACGAAGATGGGCCGGATACGCAGTATTTT
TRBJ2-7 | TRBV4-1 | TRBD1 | CASSFRDRGYDEQYF | TGCGCCAGCAGTTTCCGGGACAGGGGGTACGACGAGCAGTACTTC
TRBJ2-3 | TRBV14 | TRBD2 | CASSQVRAGPTDTQYF | TGTGCCAGCAGCCAAGTACGAGCGGGGCCCACAGATACGCAGTATTTT
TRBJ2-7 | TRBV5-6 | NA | CASSLSTVRWQYF | TGTGCCAGCAGCTTGTCGACAGTTCGTTGGCAGTACTTC
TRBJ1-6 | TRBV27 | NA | CASGAVYNSPLHF | TGTGCCAGCGGGGCAGTCTATAATTCACCCCTCCACTTT
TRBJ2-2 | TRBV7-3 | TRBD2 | CASSEAGGWNTGELFF | TGTGCCAGCAGCGAAGCGGGGGGCTGGAACACCGGGGAGCTGTTTTTT
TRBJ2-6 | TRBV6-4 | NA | CASSDSTGTGANVLTF | TGTGCCAGCAGTGACTCAACAGGGACTGGGGCCAACGTCCTGACTTTC
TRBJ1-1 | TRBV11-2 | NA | CASSFTGGYTTEAFF | TGTGCCAGCAGCTTTACCGGGGGGTATACAACTGAAGCTTTCTTT
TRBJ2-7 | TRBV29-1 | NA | CSVEPSGGPYEQYF | TGCAGCGTTGAACCTTCAGGGGGGCCCTACGAGCAGTACTTC
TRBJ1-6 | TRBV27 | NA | CASMPGVHYNSPLHF | TGTGCCAGCATGCCAGGGGTCCACTATAATTCACCCCTCCACTTT
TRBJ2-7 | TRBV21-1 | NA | CASSRQGKAYEQYF | TGTGCCAGCAGCAGACAGGGTAAGGCCTACGAGCAGTACTTC